This T cell receptor (beta chain) stems from a study of blood T cell repertoires in COVID-19. Study-wide context: Whether acute or convalescent, the COVID-19 samples came from the United States, Italy and Spain. T cells, B-cell-depleted T cells, or PBMCs provided the cDNA or gDNA that served as material.

Per the original methods: Reference gene primer amplification gave estimated nucleated cell counts. The method was immunoSEQ multiplex PCR; TCRdb's version includes in-frame clones alone and lacks a portion of them. The D gene and trimming were derived from the DNA, and the V and J assignments and clone size from that table. The sample has about 49,000 clones, 75% to 85% seen once. This CDR3 has 13 residues. Trimming left V 1 base short and J 9 bases short, with 10 bases between. Per germline, CDR1 LNHDA and CDR2 SQIVND (reference sequence). This TCR was sampled from a woman aged 60-70 years with acute or convalescent COVID-19. Sequences were obtained from peripheral blood. The rearrangement links TRBV19 to TRBJ2-1; the D gene is possibly TRBD2 (6 bases). The CDR3 DNA sequence: TGTGCCAGTAGTATAGGACTAGGGGCTGAGCAGTTCTTC. This codes for CASSIGLGAEQFF.